This T cell receptor (beta chain) came from a study of blood T cell repertoires in COVID-19. On the study more broadly: Donors in the United States, Italy and Spain gave samples during acute or convalescent COVID-19. In each case, the material was cDNA or gDNA derived from T cells, B-cell-depleted T cells, or PBMCs.

Germline CDR1 MDHEN, CDR2 SYDVKM. V gave up 2 bases and J gave up 3 bases, with 7 bases separating them. This CDR3 spans 13 amino acids. The authors' processing: Reference gene primer amplification gave nucleated cell count estimates. TCRdb's table, derived via immunoSEQ multiplex PCR, lists solely in-frame clones and lacks some. V and J calls and clone size are given by that table; D and trimming were obtained from the DNA. The repertoire holds 120,000 or so clones, with approximately 89% as singletons. The source is an older woman with acute or convalescent COVID-19. Source material: peripheral blood. The chain has TRBV28 and TRBJ1-1, with a possible D match to TRBD1 (6 bases). The CDR3 DNA sequence: TGTGCCAGCAGTTTAGCAGGGGACACTGAAGCTTTCTTT. This sequence encodes CASSLAGDTEAFF.